This T cell receptor beta chain was profiled in a study of blood T cell repertoires in COVID-19. TCRdb's copy holds only in-frame clones and misses some; the assay was immunoSEQ multiplex PCR. The data show some 210,000 clones, 70% to 90% seen once. Germline-derived CDR1 and CDR2 are MNHEY and SMNVEV (reference sequence). This CDR3 region has 13 residues. The germline V and J ends were trimmed by 3 bases and 3 bases, with 8 bases remaining between them. This clone was recorded only once. The material sequenced was PBMCs or T cells enriched from blood (not recorded which). V and J are TRBV27 and TRBJ1-1; D is unclear. The receptor was isolated from a man younger than 45 with acute COVID-19. Here the CDR3 DNA reads TGTGCCAGCAGTTTTGGAGGGTACACTGAAGCTTTCTTT. Its translation: CASSFGGYTEAFF.